This T cell receptor (beta chain) was sequenced during a study of CD8+CD57+ T cells in acquired aplastic anemia. Study context: Mean yield of DNA from sorted CD4+ and CD8+ cells was 3 to 3.5 ug.

Flow cytometry had shown expanded CD8+CD57+ cells in the patients chosen for sequencing. There were no patients without severe acquired aplastic anemia. This CDR3 contains 10 residues. CDR1 and CDR2 (germline): WNHNN, SYGVQD (reference sequence). V gave up 8 bases and J gave up 8 bases, with 9 bases separating them. TCR beta VDJ and CDR3 profiling used genomic DNA as template. TCRdb re-called the reads with MiXCR, one entry per CDR3 protein. The data contain some 98,000 distinct CDR3 sequences, about 66% of them singletons. The rearrangement uses TRBV10-1 and TRBJ1-2; unclear D gene. The source material was sorted CD4+, CD8+, or CD8+CD57+ T cells (not recorded which) from PBMCs. The clonotype originates from a human donor with aplastic anemia. CDR3 loop: CASVVRGYTF. In DNA form, the CDR3 reads TGCGCCAGCGTCGTCAGGGGCTACACCTTC.